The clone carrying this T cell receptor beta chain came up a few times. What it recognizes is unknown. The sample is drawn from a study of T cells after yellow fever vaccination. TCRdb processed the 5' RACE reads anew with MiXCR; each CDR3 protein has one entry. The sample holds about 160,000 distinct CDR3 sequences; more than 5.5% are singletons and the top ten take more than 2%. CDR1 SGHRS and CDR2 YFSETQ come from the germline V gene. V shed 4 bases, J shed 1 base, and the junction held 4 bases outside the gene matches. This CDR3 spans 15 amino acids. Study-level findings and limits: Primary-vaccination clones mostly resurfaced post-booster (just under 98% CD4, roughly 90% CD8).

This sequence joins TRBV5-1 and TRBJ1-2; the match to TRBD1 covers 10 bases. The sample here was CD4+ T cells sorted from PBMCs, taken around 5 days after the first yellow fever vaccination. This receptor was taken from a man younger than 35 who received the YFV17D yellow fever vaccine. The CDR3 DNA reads TGCGCCAGCAGCCCCGGGACAGGGGTTAACTATGGCTACACCTTC. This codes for CASSPGTGVNYGYTF.